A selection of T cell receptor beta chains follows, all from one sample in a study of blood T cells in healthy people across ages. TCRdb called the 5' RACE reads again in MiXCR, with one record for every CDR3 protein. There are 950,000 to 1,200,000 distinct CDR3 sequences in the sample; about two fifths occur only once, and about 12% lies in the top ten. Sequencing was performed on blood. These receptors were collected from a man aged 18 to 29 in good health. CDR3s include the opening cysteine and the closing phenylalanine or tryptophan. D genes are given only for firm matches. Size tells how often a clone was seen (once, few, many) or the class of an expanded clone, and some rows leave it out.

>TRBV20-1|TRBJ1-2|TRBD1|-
CSAGGQGYINGYTF
TGCAGTGCTGGGGGACAGGGGTATATTAATGGCTACACCTTC
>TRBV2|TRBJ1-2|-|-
CASSEVDRTYGYTF
TGTGCCAGCAGTGAAGTTGACAGGACCTATGGCTACACCTTC
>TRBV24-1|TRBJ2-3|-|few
CATSDRDTHTDTQYF
TGTGCCACCAGTGATAGGGACACTCACACAGATACGCAGTATTTT
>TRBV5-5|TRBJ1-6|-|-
CASSSMGGSHNSPLHF
TGTGCCAGCAGCTCTATGGGCGGGAGCCATAATTCACCCCTCCACTTT
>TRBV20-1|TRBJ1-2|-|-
CSARHRDSYGYTF
TGCAGTGCTAGACACAGGGACTCATATGGCTACACCTTC
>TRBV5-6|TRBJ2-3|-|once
CASSQTPATGTQYF
TGTGCCAGCAGCCAAACCCCGGCGACAGGTACGCAGTATTTT
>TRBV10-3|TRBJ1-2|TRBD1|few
CATQTGLGYTF
TGTGCCACCCAGACAGGGCTCGGCTACACCTTC
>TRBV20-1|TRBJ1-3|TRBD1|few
CSAGTDGNTIYF
TGCAGTGCCGGGACAGATGGAAACACCATATATTTT
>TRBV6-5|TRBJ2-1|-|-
CASSYGPSNEQFF
TGTGCCAGCAGTTACGGACCGTCCAATGAGCAGTTCTTC
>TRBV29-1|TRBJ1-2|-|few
CSVDRGANYGYTF
TGCAGCGTTGATCGGGGAGCTAACTATGGCTACACCTTC
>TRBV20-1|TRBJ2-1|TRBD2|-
CSARDGERGDSTNEQFF
TGCAGTGCTAGAGATGGGGAGCGGGGGGACTCCACGAATGAGCAGTTCTTC
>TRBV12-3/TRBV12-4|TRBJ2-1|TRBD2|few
CASSLEGAGANEQFF
TGTGCCAGCAGTTTAGAGGGAGCGGGGGCGAATGAGCAGTTCTTC
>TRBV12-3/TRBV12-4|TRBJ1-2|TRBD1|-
CASSPSNRGGDYGYTF
TGTGCCAGCAGTCCTTCTAACAGGGGGGGAGACTATGGCTACACCTTC
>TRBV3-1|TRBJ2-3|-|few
CASTQSRRGNTDTQYF
TGTGCCAGCACCCAATCGAGGCGGGGAAACACAGATACGCAGTATTTT
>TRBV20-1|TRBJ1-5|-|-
CSAQRLNQPQHF
TGCAGTGCTCAGCGACTAAATCAGCCCCAGCATTTT
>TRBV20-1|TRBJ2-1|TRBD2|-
CSAIAGGSYNEQFF
TGCAGTGCTATAGCGGGGGGCTCCTACAATGAGCAGTTCTTC
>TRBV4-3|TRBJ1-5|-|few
CASSQVTGKGDQPQHF
TGCGCCAGCAGCCAAGTAACTGGGAAAGGCGATCAGCCCCAGCATTTT
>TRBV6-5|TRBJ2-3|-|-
CASSYSWTLKKADTQYF
TGTGCCAGCAGTTACTCGTGGACCCTAAAAAAGGCAGATACGCAGTATTTT
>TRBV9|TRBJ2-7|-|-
CASILLPSYEQYF
TGTGCCAGCATCTTGCTCCCCTCCTACGAGCAGTACTTC
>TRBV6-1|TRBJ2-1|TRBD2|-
CASSPLQRAGAFYNEQFF
TGTGCCAGCAGTCCCCTTCAGCGAGCGGGGGCCTTCTACAATGAGCAGTTCTTC
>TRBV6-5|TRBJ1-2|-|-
CASSSEAGGNKFYGYTF
TGTGCCAGCAGTTCCGAGGCAGGCGGTAATAAATTCTATGGCTACACCTTC
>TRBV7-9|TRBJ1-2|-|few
CASSQGQPQNRGYTF
TGTGCCAGCAGCCAAGGGCAGCCCCAAAACCGGGGCTACACCTTC
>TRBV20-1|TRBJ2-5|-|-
CSASVQDQETQYF
TGCAGTGCTAGTGTCCAGGATCAAGAGACCCAGTACTTC
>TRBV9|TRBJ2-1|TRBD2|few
CASSPIGRDEQFF
TGTGCCAGCAGCCCCATCGGGAGGGATGAGCAGTTCTTC
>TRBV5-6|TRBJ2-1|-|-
CASSLMLALGDGSYNEQFF
TGTGCCAGCAGCCTTATGCTGGCTTTGGGAGACGGCTCCTACAATGAGCAGTTCTTC
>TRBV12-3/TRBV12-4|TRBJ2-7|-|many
CASSGHGRRFYEQYF
TGTGCCAGCAGTGGCCACGGTCGAAGGTTCTACGAGCAGTACTTC
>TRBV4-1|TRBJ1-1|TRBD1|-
CASSPGQVSEAFF
TGCGCCAGCAGCCCGGGACAGGTTTCTGAAGCTTTCTTT
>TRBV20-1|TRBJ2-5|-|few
CSATSRGQETQYF
TGCAGTGCTACGTCCCGCGGCCAAGAGACCCAGTACTTC
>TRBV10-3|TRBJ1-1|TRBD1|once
CAIRVRDRGTPFF
TGTGCCATCAGGGTCCGGGACAGGGGAACCCCTTTCTTT
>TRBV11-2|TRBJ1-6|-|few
CASSLSSTRGALNSPLHF
TGTGCCAGCAGCTTATCGAGCACACGGGGGGCTCTCAATTCACCCCTCCACTTT
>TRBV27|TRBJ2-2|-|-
CASSLFSRNTGELFF
TGTGCCAGCAGTTTATTTAGTAGGAACACCGGGGAGCTGTTTTTT
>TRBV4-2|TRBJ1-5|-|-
CASSQGRQENRPQHF
TGTGCCAGCAGCCAAGGTCGGCAGGAGAATCGGCCCCAGCATTTT
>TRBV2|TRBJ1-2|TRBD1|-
CAAADRVGYTF
TGTGCCGCCGCAGACAGGGTGGGCTACACCTTC
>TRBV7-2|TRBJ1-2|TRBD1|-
CASSTGTGVDYGYTF
TGTGCCAGCAGCACTGGGACAGGGGTTGACTATGGCTACACCTTC
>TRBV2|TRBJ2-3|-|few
CASNWGNTQYF
TGTGCCAGCAACTGGGGAAATACGCAGTATTTT
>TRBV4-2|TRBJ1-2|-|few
CASSQDPGGANYGYTF
TGTGCCAGCAGCCAAGATCCGGGGGGAGCTAACTATGGCTACACCTTC
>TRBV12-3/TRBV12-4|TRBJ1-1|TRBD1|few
CASSDRGATEAFF
TGTGCCAGCAGCGACAGGGGGGCCACTGAAGCTTTCTTT
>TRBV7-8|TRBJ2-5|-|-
CASSLGQYQYF
TGTGCCAGCAGCTTAGGGCAGTATCAGTACTTC
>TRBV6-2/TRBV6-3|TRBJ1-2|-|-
CASSFVVRDGYTF
TGTGCCAGCAGTTTCGTCGTAAGGGATGGCTACACCTTC
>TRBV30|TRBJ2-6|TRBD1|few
CAWSGWDSSGGKTGANVLTF
TGTGCCTGGAGTGGATGGGATAGCTCAGGGGGAAAAACTGGGGCCAACGTCCTGACTTTC
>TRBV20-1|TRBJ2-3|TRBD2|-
CSARGSGADTDTQYF
TGCAGTGCTAGAGGTAGCGGGGCGGACACAGATACGCAGTATTTT
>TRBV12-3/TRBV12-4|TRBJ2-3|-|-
CASSLGPPTRMSDTQYF
TGTGCCAGCAGTTTAGGTCCCCCTACACGGATGTCAGATACGCAGTATTTT